This T cell receptor beta chain was profiled in a study of T cell repertoires in cytomegalovirus infection. Concerning this clonotype itself: The antigen is not known.

MiXCR, applied by TCRdb to the reads, yields one record per CDR3 protein. Of around 710,000 distinct CDR3 sequences listed, 25% to 35% were seen once; the top ten hold about an eighth. Trimming shortened V by 9 bases and J by 4 bases, and 24 bases separated the two germline ends. CDR1 LNHDA and CDR2 SQIVND come from the germline V gene (reference sequence). CDR3 length: 16 amino acids. This TCR was sampled from a human donor in good health (CMV status not recorded). Some clones in this sample may be carry-over from other donors' samples. The rearrangement uses TRBV19 and TRBJ1-1; possibly TRBD1 for D (5 bases). The sample here was cultured CD8+ T cells from PBMCs, taken from culture after CMV antigen stimulation. Written as DNA, the CDR3 is TGTGCCAGCACTGGTCGGGCCTCCAGAAGGGGCACTGAAGCTTTCTTT. Translating it yields CASTGRASRRGTEAFF.